The clone carrying this T cell receptor beta chain was detected only a few times. The antigen remains unidentified. TCR alpha and TCR beta cDNA libraries carrying sample barcodes and UMIs came from 5'RACE with constant-segment primers. Via MiXCR, TCRdb re-called the 5' RACE reads, giving one row per CDR3 protein. Of 300,000 to 350,000 distinct CDR3 sequences in the sample, roughly 21% are singletons; the top ten hold around 21%. Germline CDR1 SEHNR, CDR2 FQNEAQ (reference sequence). V was pared by 4 bases and J by 1 base, with 13 bases between. The CDR3 has 16 amino acids. The sample comes from a study of T-cell memory formation after mild COVID-19. Notes on the study in general: CD4+ contracting clones lay mainly in CM and EM, CD8+ ones in EMRA. The SARS-CoV-2 specificity of second-wave clones reaching peak at day 37 remained unverified.

Sequenced: PBMCs or a T cell subset sorted from them (not recorded which). The receptor was isolated from a man aged 18 to 29 who had mild COVID-19 (a few samples of this study predate the infection). Cell type and time point are not known. The chain employs TRBV7-9 and TRBJ2-2; D is possibly TRBD1 (5 bases). The CDR3 protein is CASSSSGSGNTGELFF. The DNA of the CDR3 is TGTGCCAGCAGCTCGTCAGGGTCGGGGAACACCGGGGAGCTGTTTTTT. The variable domain in full, completed from reference TRBV7-9 and TRBJ2-2, reads DTGVSQNPRHKITKRGQNVTFRCDPISEHNRLYWYRQTLGQGPEFLTYFQNEAQLEKSRLLSDRFSAERPKGSFSTLEIQRTEQGDSAMYLCASSSSGSGNTGELFFGEGSRLTVL.